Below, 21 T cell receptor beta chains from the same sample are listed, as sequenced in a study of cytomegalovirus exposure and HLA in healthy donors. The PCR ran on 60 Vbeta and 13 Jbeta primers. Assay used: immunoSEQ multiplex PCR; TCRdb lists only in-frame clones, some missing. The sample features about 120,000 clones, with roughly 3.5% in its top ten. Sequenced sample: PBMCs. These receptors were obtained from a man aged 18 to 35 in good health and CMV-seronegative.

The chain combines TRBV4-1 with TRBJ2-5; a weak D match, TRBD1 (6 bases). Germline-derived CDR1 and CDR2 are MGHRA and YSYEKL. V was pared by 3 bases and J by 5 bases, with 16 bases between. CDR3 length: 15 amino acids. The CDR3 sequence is CASSQLTEQGETQYF. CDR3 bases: TGCGCCAGCAGCCAGCTCACGGAACAGGGCGAGACCCAGTACTTC.

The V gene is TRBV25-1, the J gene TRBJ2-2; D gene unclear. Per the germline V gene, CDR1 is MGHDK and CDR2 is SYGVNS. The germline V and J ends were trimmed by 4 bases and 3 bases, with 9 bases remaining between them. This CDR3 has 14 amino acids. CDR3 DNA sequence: TGTGCCAGCAGTGCTAACAGTGACACCGGGGAGCTGTTTTTT. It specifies CASSANSDTGELFF.

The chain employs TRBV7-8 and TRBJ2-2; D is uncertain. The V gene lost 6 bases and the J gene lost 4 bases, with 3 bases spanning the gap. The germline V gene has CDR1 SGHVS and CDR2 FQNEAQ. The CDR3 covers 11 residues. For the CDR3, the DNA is TGTGCCAGCAGTAGCACCGGGGAGCTGTTTTTT. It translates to CASSSTGELFF.

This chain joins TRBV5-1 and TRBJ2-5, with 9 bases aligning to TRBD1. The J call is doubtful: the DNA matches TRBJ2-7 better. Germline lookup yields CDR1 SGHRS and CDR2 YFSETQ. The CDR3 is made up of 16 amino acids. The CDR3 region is CASSLPSGTGNYEQYF. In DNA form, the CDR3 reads TGCGCCAGCAGCTTGCCCTCCGGGACAGGGAACTACGAGCAGTACTTC.

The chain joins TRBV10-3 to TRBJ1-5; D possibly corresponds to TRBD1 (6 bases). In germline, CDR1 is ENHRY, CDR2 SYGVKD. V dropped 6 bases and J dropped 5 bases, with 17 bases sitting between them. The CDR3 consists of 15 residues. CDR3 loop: CAISGTGRGDQPQHF. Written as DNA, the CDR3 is TGTGCCATCAGCGGAACAGGGAGGGGTGATCAGCCCCAGCATTTT.

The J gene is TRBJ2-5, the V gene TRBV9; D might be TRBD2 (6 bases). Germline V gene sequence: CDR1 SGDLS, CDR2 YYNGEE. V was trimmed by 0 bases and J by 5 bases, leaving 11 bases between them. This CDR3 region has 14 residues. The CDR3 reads CASSVDLGRETQYF. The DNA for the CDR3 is TGTGCCAGCAGCGTAGATTTGGGGAGGGAGACCCAGTACTTC.

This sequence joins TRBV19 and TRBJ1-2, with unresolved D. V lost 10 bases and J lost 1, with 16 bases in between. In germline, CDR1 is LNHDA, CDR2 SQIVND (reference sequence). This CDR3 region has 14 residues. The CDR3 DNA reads TGTGCCACCCTAAACCTTCGAGATAACTATGGCTACACCTTC. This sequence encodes CATLNLRDNYGYTF.

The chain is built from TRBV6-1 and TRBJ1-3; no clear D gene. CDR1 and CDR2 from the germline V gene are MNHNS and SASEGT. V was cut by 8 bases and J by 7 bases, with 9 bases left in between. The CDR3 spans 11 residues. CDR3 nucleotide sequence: TGTGCCAGCTCGGTTGTGAACACCATATATTTT. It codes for CASSVVNTIYF.

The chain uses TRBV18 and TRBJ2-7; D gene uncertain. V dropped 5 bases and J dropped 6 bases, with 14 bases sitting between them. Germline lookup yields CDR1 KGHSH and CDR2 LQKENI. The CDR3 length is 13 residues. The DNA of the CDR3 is TGTGCCAGCTCAGATCTTTCCGGGTTCGAGCAGTACTTC. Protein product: CASSDLSGFEQYF.

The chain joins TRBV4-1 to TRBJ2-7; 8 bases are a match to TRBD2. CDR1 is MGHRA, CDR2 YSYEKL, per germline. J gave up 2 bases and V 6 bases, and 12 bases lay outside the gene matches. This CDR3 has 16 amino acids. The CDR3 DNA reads TGCGCCAGCAGGCTCGGGGGCGGGGGGACCGCCTACGAGCAGTACTTC. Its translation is CASRLGGGGTAYEQYF.

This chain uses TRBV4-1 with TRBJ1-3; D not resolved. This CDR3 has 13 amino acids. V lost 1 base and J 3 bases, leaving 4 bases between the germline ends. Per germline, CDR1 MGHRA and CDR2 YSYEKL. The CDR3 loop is CASSQAVGNTIYF. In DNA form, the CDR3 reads TGCGCCAGCAGCCAAGCCGTTGGAAACACCATATATTTT.

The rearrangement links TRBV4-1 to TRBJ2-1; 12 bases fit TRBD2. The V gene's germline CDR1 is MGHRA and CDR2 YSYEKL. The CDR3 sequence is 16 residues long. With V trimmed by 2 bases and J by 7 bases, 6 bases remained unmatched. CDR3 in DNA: TGCGCCAGCAGCCAACCGACTAGCGGGAGTCAAAATGAGCAGTTCTTC. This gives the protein CASSQPTSGSQNEQFF.

CDR3 nucleotides: TGTGCCAGCTCACCCCTGCAGGGGTCTGGGGCCAACGTCCTGACTTTC. Translated: CASSPLQGSGANVLTF. This chain joins TRBV18 and TRBJ2-6, with D maybe TRBD1 (6 bases). Germline CDR1 and CDR2: KGHSH and LQKENI. This CDR3 has 16 residues. Trimming removed 3 bases at V and 1 base at J, with 10 bases between.

This CDR3 reads CASSVRDRGTEAFF. DNA for the CDR3: TGTGCCAGCAGCGTACGGGACAGAGGGACTGAAGCTTTCTTT. The rearrangement uses TRBV9 and TRBJ1-1; 7 bases are a match to TRBD1. CDR1 and CDR2 from the germline V gene are SGDLS and YYNGEE. The CDR3 loop spans 14 amino acids. V dropped 1 base and J dropped 5; count of bases not matched to a gene: 5.

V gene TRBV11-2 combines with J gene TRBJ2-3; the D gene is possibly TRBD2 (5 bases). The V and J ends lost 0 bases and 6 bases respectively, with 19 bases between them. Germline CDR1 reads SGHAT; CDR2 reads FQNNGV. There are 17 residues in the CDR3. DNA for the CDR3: TGTGCCAGCAGCTTAGAGGGCCCGAGGGCCCTTGTGGATACGCAGTATTTT. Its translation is CASSLEGPRALVDTQYF.

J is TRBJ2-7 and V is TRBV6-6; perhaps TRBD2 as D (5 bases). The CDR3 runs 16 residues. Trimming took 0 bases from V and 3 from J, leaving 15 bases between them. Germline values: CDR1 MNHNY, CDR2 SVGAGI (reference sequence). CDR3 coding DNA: TGTGCCAGCAGTTACTCGAATCCCGGGGAAAGCTACGAGCAGTACTTC. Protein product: CASSYSNPGESYEQYF.

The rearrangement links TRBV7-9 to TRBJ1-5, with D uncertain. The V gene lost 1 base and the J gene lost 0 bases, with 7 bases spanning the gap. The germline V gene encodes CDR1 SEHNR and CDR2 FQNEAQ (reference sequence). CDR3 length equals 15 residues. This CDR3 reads CASSLGTYSNQPQHF. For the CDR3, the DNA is TGTGCCAGCAGCTTAGGGACTTATAGCAATCAGCCCCAGCATTTT.

As DNA, the CDR3 is TGTGCCAGTAGTATAGGGGGCGGCGGGGGGCACTACGAGCAGTACTTC. As protein: CASSIGGGGGHYEQYF. This chain links TRBV19 with TRBJ2-7; 8 bases are a match to TRBD2. This CDR3 spans 16 amino acids. Germline CDR1 LNHDA, CDR2 SQIVND (reference sequence). The V gene end was trimmed by 1 base and the J gene end by 3 bases; junction bases not matched to a gene: 8.

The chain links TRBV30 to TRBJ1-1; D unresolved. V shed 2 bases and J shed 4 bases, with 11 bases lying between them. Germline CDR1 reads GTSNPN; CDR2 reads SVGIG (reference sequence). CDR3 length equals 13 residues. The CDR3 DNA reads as TGTGCCTGGAGTCAAGAGGGATTCACTGAAGCTTTCTTT. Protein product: CAWSQEGFTEAFF. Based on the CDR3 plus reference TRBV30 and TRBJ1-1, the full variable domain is SQTIHQWPATLVQPVGSPLSLECTVEGTSNPNLYWYRQAAGRGLQLLFYSVGIGQISSEVPQNLSASRPQDRQFILSSKKLLLSDSGFYLCAWSQEGFTEAFFGQGTRLTVV.

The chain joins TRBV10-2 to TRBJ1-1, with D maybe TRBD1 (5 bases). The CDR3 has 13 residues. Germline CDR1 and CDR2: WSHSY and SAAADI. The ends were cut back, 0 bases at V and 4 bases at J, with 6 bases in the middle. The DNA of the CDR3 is TGCGCCAGCAGTGAGTCTGACAGCACTGAAGCTTTCTTT. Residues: CASSESDSTEAFF.

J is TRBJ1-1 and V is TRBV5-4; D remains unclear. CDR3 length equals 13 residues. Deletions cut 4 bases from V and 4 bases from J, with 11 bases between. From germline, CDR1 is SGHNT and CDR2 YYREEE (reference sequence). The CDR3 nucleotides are TGTGCCAGCAGCGGAATACACAGCACTGAAGCTTTCTTT. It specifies CASSGIHSTEAFF.